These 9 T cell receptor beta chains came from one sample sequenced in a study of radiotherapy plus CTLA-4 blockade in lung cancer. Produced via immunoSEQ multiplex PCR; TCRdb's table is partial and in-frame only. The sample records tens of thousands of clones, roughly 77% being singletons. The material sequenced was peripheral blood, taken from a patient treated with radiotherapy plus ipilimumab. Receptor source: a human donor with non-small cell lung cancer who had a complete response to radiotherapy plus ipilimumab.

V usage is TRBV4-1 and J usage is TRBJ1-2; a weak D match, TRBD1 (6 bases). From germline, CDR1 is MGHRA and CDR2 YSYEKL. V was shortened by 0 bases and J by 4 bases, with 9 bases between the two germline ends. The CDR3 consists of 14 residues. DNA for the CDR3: TGCGCCAGCAGCCAAGATCCAGGGGCCTATGGCTACACCTTC. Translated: CASSQDPGAYGYTF.

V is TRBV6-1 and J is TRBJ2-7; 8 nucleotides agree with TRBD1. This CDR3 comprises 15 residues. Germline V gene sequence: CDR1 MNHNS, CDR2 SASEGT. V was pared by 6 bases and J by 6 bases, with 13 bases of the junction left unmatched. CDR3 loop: CASSPSGTGLFEQYV. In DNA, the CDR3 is TGTGCCAGCAGCCCGTCGGGGACAGGACTGTTCGAGCAGTACGTC.

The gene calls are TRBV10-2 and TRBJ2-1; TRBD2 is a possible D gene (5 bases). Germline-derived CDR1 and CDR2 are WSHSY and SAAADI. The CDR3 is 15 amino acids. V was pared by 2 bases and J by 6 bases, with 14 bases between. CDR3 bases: TGCGCCAGCAGTGAGGGGCTAGGAGAGGGCAATGAGCAGTTCTTC. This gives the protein CASSEGLGEGNEQFF.

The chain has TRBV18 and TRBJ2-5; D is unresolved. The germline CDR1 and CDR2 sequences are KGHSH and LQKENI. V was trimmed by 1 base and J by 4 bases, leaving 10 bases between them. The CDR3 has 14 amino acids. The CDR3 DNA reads TGTGCCAGCTCACCACGGGCCCTCCCAGAGACCCAGTACTTC. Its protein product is CASSPRALPETQYF.

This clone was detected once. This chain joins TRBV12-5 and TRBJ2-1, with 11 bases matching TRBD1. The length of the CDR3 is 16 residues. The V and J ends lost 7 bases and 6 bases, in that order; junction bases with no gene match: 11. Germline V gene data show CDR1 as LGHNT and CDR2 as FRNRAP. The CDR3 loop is CASVQGTGQGGNEQFF. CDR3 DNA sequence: TGTGCTAGTGTTCAAGGGACGGGACAGGGGGGCAATGAGCAGTTCTTC.

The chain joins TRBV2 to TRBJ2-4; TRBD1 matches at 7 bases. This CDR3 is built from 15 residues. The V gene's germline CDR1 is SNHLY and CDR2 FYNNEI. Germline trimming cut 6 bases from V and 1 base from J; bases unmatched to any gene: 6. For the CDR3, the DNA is TGTGCCAGCAGCAGGGCAGGGGGTGCCAAAAACATTCAGTACTTC. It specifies CASSRAGGAKNIQYF.

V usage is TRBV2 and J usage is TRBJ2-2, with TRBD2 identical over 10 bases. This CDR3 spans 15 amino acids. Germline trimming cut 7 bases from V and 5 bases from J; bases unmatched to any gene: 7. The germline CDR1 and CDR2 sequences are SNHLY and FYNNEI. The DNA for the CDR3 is TGTGCCAGCAACCCGGGACTAGCGAGAACCGGGGAGCTGTTTTTT. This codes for CASNPGLARTGELFF.

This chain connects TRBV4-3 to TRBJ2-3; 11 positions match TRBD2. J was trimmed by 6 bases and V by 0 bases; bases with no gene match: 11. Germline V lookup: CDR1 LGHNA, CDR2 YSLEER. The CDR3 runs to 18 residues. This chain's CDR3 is CASSQDRSLAGVGDTQYF. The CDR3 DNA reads TGCGCCAGCAGCCAAGACAGATCACTAGCGGGGGTGGGGGATACGCAGTATTTT.

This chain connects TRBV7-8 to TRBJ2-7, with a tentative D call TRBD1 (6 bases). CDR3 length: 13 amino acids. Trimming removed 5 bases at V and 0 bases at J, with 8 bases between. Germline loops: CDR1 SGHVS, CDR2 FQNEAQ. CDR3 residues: CASSRGSSYEQYV. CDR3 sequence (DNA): TGTGCCAGCAGCAGGGGGAGCTCCTACGAGCAGTACGTC.